These 27 T cell receptor beta chains were sequenced from one sample in a study of human T cells and chemical hapten exposure. TCRdb reprocessed the RACE reads via MiXCR and lists one record per CDR3 protein. The table lists about 340,000 distinct CDR3 sequences, around 7% of them singletons. As for time point: patch test 1, 2 weeks after DPC sensitization. Treatment noted: therapeutic diphenylcyclopropenone sensitization with weekly scalp DPC. The sample here was whole blood, taken in connection with sensitization to the hapten diphenylcyclopropenone (DPC). These receptors were collected from a woman in her late teens or twenties with alopecia areata. Some clones in this sample may be carry-over from other donors' samples.

This chain connects TRBV7-3 to TRBJ2-7; perhaps TRBD1 as D (6 bases). Germline CDR1 and CDR2: SGHTA and FQGTGA. This CDR3 is built from 15 residues. Trimming took 2 bases from V and 2 from J, leaving 13 bases between them. The CDR3 loop is CASSLGTGIPYEQYF. For the CDR3, the DNA is TGTGCCAGCAGCTTAGGAACAGGGATCCCCTACGAGCAGTACTTC.

This clonotype was recorded a few times. The chain recombines TRBV28 with TRBJ2-7, with D possibly matching TRBD2 (6 bases). V dropped 4 bases and J dropped 0 bases, with 19 bases sitting between them. Germline CDR1 and CDR2: MDHEN and SYDVKM. The CDR3 totals 17 residues. The CDR3 DNA follows: TGTGCCAGCAGTTCGGGCCGCTGGGGGGTGAGCTCCTACGAGCAGTACTTC. Translated: CASSSGRWGVSSYEQYF. The whole variable domain, remainder taken from reference TRBV28 and TRBJ2-7, is DVKVTQSSRYLVKRTGEKVFLECVQDMDHENMFWYRQDPGLGLRLIYFSYDVKMKEKGDIPEGYSVSREKKERFSLILESASTNQTSMYLCASSSGRWGVSSYEQYFGPGTRLTVT.

Details on this clonotype: A much bigger clone sits one base away, suggesting this may be a read error. This sequence joins TRBV7-2 and TRBJ2-3; 12 bases are a match to TRBD2. The CDR3 covers 19 residues. From germline, CDR1 is SGHTA and CDR2 FQGNSA. The CDR3 DNA follows: TGTGCCAGCGGCTTATTACTAGCGGGGGGAAGCTCTAGCACAGATACGCAGTATTTT. It specifies CASGLLLAGGSSSTDTQYF.

This clonotype was counted many times. The chain employs TRBV20-1 and TRBJ1-5, with D unclear. V lost 0 bases and J lost 6, with 15 bases in between. Germline V gene lookup returns CDR1 DFQATT and CDR2 SNEGSKA (reference sequence). The CDR3 has 15 amino acids. The CDR3 DNA sequence: TGCAGTGCTAGAGAATCAGATATTTTCTCTCAGCCCCAGCATTTT. This sequence encodes CSARESDIFSQPQHF.

This clonotype has only a few counts. This chain links TRBV4-3 with TRBJ1-5; the match to TRBD1 covers 7 bases. The CDR3 is 14 amino acids. From germline, CDR1 is LGHNA and CDR2 YSLEER. J was trimmed by 4 bases and V by 4 bases; bases with no gene match: 4. The CDR3 nucleotides read TGCGCCAGCAGCCCCGACAGGGATAATCAGCCCCAGCATTTT. It codes for CASSPDRDNQPQHF.

The table lists this clonotype with many counts. CDR3 sequence reads: CASSQEAGIADTQYF. The DNA of the CDR3 is TGCGCCAGCAGCCAAGAGGCAGGGATTGCAGATACGCAGTATTTT. V usage is TRBV4-1 and J usage is TRBJ2-3, with D possibly being TRBD1 (5 bases). V shed 0 bases and J shed 4 bases, with 11 bases lying between them. CDR1 and CDR2 (germline): MGHRA, YSYEKL. The CDR3 runs to 15 residues.

The rearrangement links TRBV20-1 to TRBJ1-2, with D maybe TRBD1 (5 bases). Trimming removed 4 bases at V and 6 bases at J, with 15 bases between. Germline values: CDR1 DFQATT, CDR2 SNEGSKA (reference sequence). The CDR3 has 13 amino acids. CDR3 coding DNA: TGCAGTGCTACCCCCGGCAGGGTGGATGGCTACACCTTC. It yields the protein CSATPGRVDGYTF.

Many counts were recorded for this clonotype. The chain joins TRBV29-1 to TRBJ2-5; 9 bases are a match to TRBD1. Germline values: CDR1 SQVTM, CDR2 ANQGSEA. V was clipped by 6 bases and J by 2 bases; unmatched bases: 1. The CDR3 contains 12 residues. This CDR3 is CSVGTGQETQYF. The CDR3 DNA reads as TGCAGCGTCGGGACAGGGCAAGAGACCCAGTACTTC.

The chain recombines TRBV7-2 with TRBJ2-7, with 9 positions matching TRBD1. In germline, CDR1 is SGHTA, CDR2 FQGNSA. J was trimmed by 4 bases and V by 5 bases; bases with no gene match: 9. The CDR3 totals 15 residues. CDR3 sequence reads: CASSVAGTGNYEQYF. The CDR3 nucleotides read TGTGCCAGCAGCGTTGCCGGGACAGGGAATTACGAGCAGTACTTC. Full variable domain (rest looked up from reference TRBV7-2 and TRBJ2-7): GAGVSQSPSNKVTEKGKDVELRCDPISGHTALYWYRQSLGQGLEFLIYFQGNSAPDKSGLPSDRFSAERTGGSVSTLTIQRTQQEDSAVYLCASSVAGTGNYEQYFGPGTRLTVT.

This clonotype was recorded a few times. The V gene is TRBV3-1, the J gene TRBJ1-5, with D possibly TRBD1 on 5 matching bases. Trimming removed 1 base at V and 1 base at J, with 14 bases between. Germline lookup yields CDR1 LGHDT and CDR2 YNNKEL (reference sequence). This CDR3 spans 17 amino acids. This chain's CDR3 is CASSQGQGVLSNQPQHF. The CDR3 coding sequence is TGTGCCAGCAGCCAAGGGCAGGGAGTGTTGAGCAATCAGCCCCAGCATTTT.

The chain couples TRBV20-1 to TRBJ2-1, with 8 bases that match TRBD2. The CDR3 extends over 18 amino acids. CDR1 is DFQATT and CDR2 is SNEGSKA in the germline V gene (reference sequence). V lost 4 bases and J lost 6; bases outside the gene matches: 20. The CDR3 reads CSATGTMPGLVILNEQFF. CDR3 nucleotide sequence: TGCAGTGCTACCGGGACGATGCCGGGACTAGTAATCCTCAATGAGCAGTTCTTC.

This clonotype was picked up a small number of times. The chain links TRBV4-3 to TRBJ1-3; D call uncertain. This CDR3 spans 17 amino acids. Germline V gives CDR1 LGHNA, CDR2 YSLEER. V was shortened by 1 base and J by 0 bases, with 13 bases between the two germline ends. The CDR3, as DNA: TGCGCCAGCAGCCAAGCCCGACGCCTTCGCTCTGGAAACACCATATATTTT. Translation gives CASSQARRLRSGNTIYF.

This clonotype came up many times. This chain joins TRBV25-1 and TRBJ2-7, with D possibly being TRBD1 or TRBD2 (5 bases each). The CDR3 is 16 residues long. The V end lost 6 bases, the J end lost 1 base, and 19 bases lay between the germline ends. CDR1 MGHDK and CDR2 SYGVNS come from the germline V gene. The CDR3 DNA reads TGTGCCAGCAGGCCCCCCCACCGGGACGGATCCTACGAGCAGTACTTC. Amino acid sequence: CASRPPHRDGSYEQYF.

The sample holds a few counts of this clonotype. The DNA for the CDR3 is TGTGCCAGCAGCATGAGCGGGGGGACTTACAATGAGCAGTTCTTC. This gives the protein CASSMSGGTYNEQFF. This chain links TRBV9 with TRBJ2-1, with 9 bases that match TRBD2. V shed 4 bases and J 4 bases; nucleotides not matched to a gene: 6. The CDR3 totals 15 residues. Germline V CDR1 and CDR2: SGDLS, YYNGEE.

This chain links TRBV7-2 with TRBJ2-7; D possibly matches TRBD1 or TRBD2 (5 bases each). CDR1 and CDR2 from the germline V gene are SGHTA and FQGNSA. Trimming shortened V by 5 bases and J by 7 bases, and 24 bases separated the two germline ends. This CDR3 spans 16 amino acids. CDR3 sequence reads: CASSPLGLTGAREQYF. Here the CDR3 DNA reads TGTGCCAGCAGCCCCCTTGGGTTGACCGGGGCTCGGGAGCAGTACTTC.

This clonotype was observed at least ten times. This chain connects TRBV4-2 to TRBJ2-1; TRBD2 matches at 9 bases. J lost 13 bases, V lost 1 base, and 5 bases had no gene match. Germline CDR1 is LGHNA and CDR2 is YNFKEQ. The CDR3 is 13 residues long. The CDR3 protein is CASSQGQRGAQFF. The CDR3 DNA reads as TGTGCCAGCAGCCAAGGCCAGCGGGGGGCCCAGTTCTTC.

In this sample, this clonotype turned up many times. The rearrangement uses TRBV7-8 and TRBJ2-3; no firm D call. CDR1 and CDR2 (germline): SGHVS, FQNEAQ. V shed 7 bases and J shed 1 base, with 12 bases lying between them. The CDR3 totals 14 residues. The chain's CDR3 is CASNRLRRTDTQYF. CDR3 DNA: TGTGCCAGCAATCGGTTGCGGCGCACAGATACGCAGTATTTT. Full variable domain (missing parts from reference TRBV7-8 and TRBJ2-3): GAGVSQSPRYKVAKRGQDVALRCDPISGHVSLFWYQQALGQGPEFLTYFQNEAQLDKSGLPSDRFFAERPEGSVSTLKIQRTQQEDSAVYLCASNRLRRTDTQYFGPGTRLTVL.

This clonotype was seen a handful of times. The chain uses TRBV20-1 and TRBJ2-2; D possibly corresponds to TRBD2 (6 bases). Trimming removed 3 bases at V and 1 base at J, with 15 bases between. The CDR3 totals 16 residues. Per germline, CDR1 DFQATT and CDR2 SNEGSKA (reference sequence). CDR3 loop: CSASSNGRKNTGELFF. The CDR3, as DNA: TGCAGTGCTAGTAGTAACGGGAGAAAGAACACCGGGGAGCTGTTTTTT.

This clonotype was detected only a few times. The chain uses TRBV15 and TRBJ1-4; 8 nucleotides match TRBD1. Germline V gene sequence: CDR1 LNHNV, CDR2 YYDKDF (reference sequence). This CDR3 has 16 amino acids. V dropped 8 bases and J dropped 2; count of bases not matched to a gene: 10. CDR3 sequence: CATGGTGRATNEKLFF. The CDR3 region has the DNA TGTGCCACCGGTGGGACAGGTCGTGCGACTAATGAAAAACTGTTTTTT.

This clonotype was found many times. This chain links TRBV19 with TRBJ2-2, with D possibly TRBD1 on 5 matching bases. The CDR3 covers 13 residues. V lost 4 bases, J lost 5 bases, and 8 bases lay in between. Germline V gene data show CDR1 as LNHDA and CDR2 as SQIVND (reference sequence). The CDR3 DNA is TGTGCCAGTAGTACAAGACAGACCGGGGAGCTGTTTTTT. It specifies CASSTRQTGELFF.

This clonotype was observed a handful of times. This sequence joins TRBV20-1 and TRBJ2-3, with TRBD2 matching 7 bases. The J segment lost 0 bases and the V segment lost 5 bases, leaving 8 bases of the junction unmatched. The CDR3 consists of 15 residues. Germline CDR1 DFQATT, CDR2 SNEGSKA (reference sequence). CDR3 residues: CSAGRAGVSTDTQYF. The CDR3 DNA reads TGCAGTGCTGGTCGGGCGGGGGTGAGCACAGATACGCAGTATTTT.

This sequence joins TRBV20-1 and TRBJ1-1; D is uncertain. This CDR3 spans 12 amino acids. Germline V CDR1 and CDR2: DFQATT, SNEGSKA (reference sequence). The V gene lost 1 base and the J gene lost 2 bases, with 5 bases spanning the gap. The CDR3 is CSARAGNTEAFF. CDR3 nucleotides: TGCAGTGCTAGAGCCGGTAACACTGAAGCTTTCTTT.

This CDR3 is CASSPRDRPSYEQYF. CDR3 sequence (DNA): TGTGCCAGCAGCCCGCGGGACAGGCCCTCCTACGAGCAGTACTTC. J is TRBJ2-7 and V is TRBV7-9; TRBD1 agrees at 8 bases. Germline CDR1 SEHNR, CDR2 FQNEAQ (reference sequence). This CDR3 is built from 15 residues. The ends lost 5 bases at V and 0 bases at J; junction bases unmatched: 6. Supplemented by reference TRBV7-9 and TRBJ2-7, the full variable domain reads DTGVSQNPRHKITKRGQNVTFRCDPISEHNRLYWYRQTLGQGPEFLTYFQNEAQLEKSRLLSDRFSAERPKGSFSTLEIQRTEQGDSAMYLCASSPRDRPSYEQYFGPGTRLTVT.

This clonotype occurred many times. This chain links TRBV5-1 with TRBJ2-3, with TRBD1 identical over 7 bases. This CDR3 is 15 amino acids long. After removal of 4 bases from V and 1 base from J, the junction contained 6 bases not matched to a gene. Per germline, CDR1 SGHRS and CDR2 YFSETQ. The DNA for the CDR3 is TGCGCCAGCAGCATACAGGGGTTGGGCACAGATACGCAGTATTTT. This encodes CASSIQGLGTDTQYF.

This clonotype was detected ten times or more. The V call is TRBV10-3, the J call TRBJ2-3; possibly TRBD1 for D (5 bases). The CDR3 runs to 13 residues. Germline V lookup: CDR1 ENHRY, CDR2 SYGVKD. The V gene lost 6 bases and the J gene lost 6 bases, with 13 bases spanning the gap. The CDR3 region is CAIRPGLRDTQYF. The CDR3 bases are TGTGCCATCAGACCAGGGTTAAGGGATACGCAGTATTTT.

In this sample, this clonotype turned up many times. The rearrangement uses TRBV6-5 and TRBJ2-7; maybe TRBD2 (6 bases). This CDR3 comprises 14 residues. The germline CDR1 and CDR2 sequences are MNHEY and SVGAGI. The V gene lost 5 bases and the J gene lost 3 bases, with 14 bases spanning the gap. CDR3: CASSRPGLIYEQYF. The CDR3 region has the DNA TGTGCCAGCAGTCGCCCGGGACTGATCTACGAGCAGTACTTC.

This clonotype was seen a handful of times. The gene calls are TRBV7-2 and TRBJ2-3; no clear D gene. This CDR3 is 12 amino acids long. CDR1 SGHTA and CDR2 FQGNSA come from the germline V gene. Trimming removed 2 bases from V and 4 bases from J, with 4 bases in between. The CDR3 region is CASSLMSDTQYF. CDR3 coding DNA: TGTGCCAGCAGCTTAATGTCAGATACGCAGTATTTT.